The 23 T cell receptor beta chains listed next were all sequenced from one sample in a study of Tregs in tolerant kidney transplant recipients. The data were produced by immunoSEQ multiplex PCR, yet TCRdb's version contains in-frame clones alone and is incomplete. The data show about 240,000 clones, roughly 84% seen once. Sample: CD4+ T cells from blood. Receptors originate from a human donor in good health.

J is TRBJ2-1 and V is TRBV19, with 9 bases aligning to TRBD2. This CDR3 has 15 amino acids. With 5 bases clipped from V and 6 bases from J, the junction kept 8 bases outside the gene matches. In germline, CDR1 is LNHDA, CDR2 SQIVND (reference sequence). The CDR3 spells CASSSGLALGNEQFF. The CDR3, as DNA: TGTGCCAGTAGTTCGGGACTAGCTCTCGGCAATGAGCAGTTCTTC. Combining the CDR3 with reference TRBV19 and TRBJ2-1 gives the whole variable domain DGGITQSPKYLFRKEGQNVTLSCEQNLNHDAMYWYRQDPGQGLRLIYYSQIVNDFQKGDIAEGYSVSREKKESFPLTVTSAQKNPTAFYLCASSSGLALGNEQFFGPGTRLTVL.

The V call is TRBV11-2, the J call TRBJ1-3; D gene uncertain. In germline, CDR1 is SGHAT, CDR2 FQNNGV. CDR3 size: 14 residues. V was cut by 5 bases and J by 2 bases, with 10 bases left in between. CDR3 protein: CASSPLRTGNTIYF. As DNA, the CDR3 is TGTGCCAGCAGCCCCTTAAGAACTGGAAACACCATATATTTT.

This clone has only one observation. CDR3 protein: CASSSGTGHGQPQHF. For the CDR3, the DNA is TGTGCCAGCAGCTCCGGGACAGGGCACGGTCAGCCCCAGCATTTT. This chain links TRBV7-2 with TRBJ1-5; 9 nucleotides line up with TRBD1. CDR1 is SGHTA and CDR2 is FQGNSA in the germline V gene. The junction had 7 bases not matched to a gene; V was cut back by 4 bases and J by 6 bases. The CDR3 is made up of 15 amino acids.

This rearrangement joins TRBV19 to TRBJ1-1; D is uncertain. With 0 bases removed from V and 9 bases from J, the gap between germline ends came to 17 bases. This CDR3 is built from 15 residues. Germline V lookup: CDR1 LNHDA, CDR2 SQIVND (reference sequence). In DNA form, the CDR3 reads TGTGCCAGTAGTATAGATCACCGCCCGCGCGTTAAAGCTTTCTTT. It encodes CASSIDHRPRVKAFF.

This clone was detected only a few times. The chain is built from TRBV7-9 and TRBJ1-1, with D unresolved. This CDR3 comprises 15 residues. With 4 bases removed from V and 1 base from J, the gap between germline ends came to 13 bases. Germline CDR1 reads SEHNR; CDR2 reads FQNEAQ (reference sequence). CDR3 loop: CASSYDQVTNTEAFF. As DNA, the CDR3 is TGTGCCAGCAGCTACGACCAAGTAACGAACACTGAAGCTTTCTTT.

V is TRBV6-5 and J is TRBJ1-6, with D hard to call. In germline, CDR1 is MNHEY, CDR2 SVGAGI. V lost 0 bases to trimming and J lost 10 bases, with 16 bases between them. The CDR3 totals 16 residues. The CDR3 coding sequence is TGTGCCAGCAGTTACTCGAGTGTATCCAGGATATCACCCCTCCACTTT. It codes for CASSYSSVSRISPLHF.

The V gene is TRBV29-1, the J gene TRBJ1-2; 7 bases line up with TRBD1. Germline CDR1 SQVTM, CDR2 ANQGSEA. V was clipped by 4 bases and J by 2 bases; unmatched bases: 10. The CDR3 is 15 amino acids. As DNA, the CDR3 is TGCAGCGTTGTCCCAGGGAGGGGGCCGAACTATGGCTACACCTTC. Protein: CSVVPGRGPNYGYTF.

As regards this clone: The junction shows a germline mismatch at one end, possibly a read error. The V and J genes are TRBV7-7 and TRBJ2-7; TRBD1 agrees at 8 bases. The CDR3 runs to 15 residues. Germline CDR1 and CDR2: SSHAT and FNYEAQ (reference sequence). CDR3 loop: CASSRGQGISYEQYF. The CDR3 bases are TGTGCTAGCAGCCGCGGACAGGGTATTTCCTACGAGCAGTACTTC.

V and J are TRBV18 and TRBJ1-5; D is ambiguous. The germline V gene encodes CDR1 KGHSH and CDR2 LQKENI. The ends were cut back, 3 bases at V and 3 bases at J, with 18 bases in the middle. The CDR3 is made up of 17 amino acids. CDR3 DNA sequence: TGTGCCAGCTCACCTGGACTTGGTGTACTAAACAATCAGCCCCAGCATTTT. It yields the protein CASSPGLGVLNNQPQHF. Complete variable domain (other parts from reference TRBV18 and TRBJ1-5): NAGVMQNPRHLVRRRGQEARLRCSPMKGHSHVYWYRQLPEEGLKFMVYLQKENIIDESGMPKERFSAEFPKEGPSILRIQQVVRGDSAAYFCASSPGLGVLNNQPQHFGDGTRLSIL.

The chain carries TRBV5-1 and TRBJ1-2; 8 bases are shared with TRBD1. The V segment lost 1 base and the J segment 5 bases; nucleotides outside the gene matches: 10. The CDR3 has 16 amino acids. Germline assignment: CDR1 SGHRS and CDR2 YFSETQ. CDR3 region: CASSLKTGDADYGYTF. In nucleotides, the CDR3 is TGCGCCAGCAGCTTGAAGACAGGGGACGCAGATTATGGCTACACCTTC.

The chain couples TRBV19 to TRBJ1-2; TRBD1 agrees at 7 bases. V was clipped by 6 bases and J by 7 bases; unmatched bases: 23. CDR1 LNHDA and CDR2 SQIVND come from the germline V gene (reference sequence). The CDR3 runs to 18 residues. The CDR3: CASSSIGTPGQRASGYTF. For the CDR3, the DNA is TGTGCCAGTAGCAGTATAGGGACTCCGGGACAGAGGGCGTCTGGCTACACCTTC.

This clone occurred once. V is TRBV9 and J is TRBJ2-3; 8 nucleotides agree with TRBD2. There are 18 residues in the CDR3. CDR1 and CDR2 from the germline V gene are SGDLS and YYNGEE. Trimming removed 0 bases from V and 0 bases from J; junction bases left unmatched: 9. The CDR3 spells CASSVGTSGRSSTDTQYF. DNA for the CDR3: TGTGCCAGCAGCGTAGGAACTAGCGGACGGTCGAGCACAGATACGCAGTATTTT.

This clone was detected only a few times. The chain joins TRBV5-1 to TRBJ2-6, with a possible D match to TRBD1 (6 bases). The length of the CDR3 is 17 residues. The V gene's germline CDR1 is SGHRS and CDR2 YFSETQ. The germline V and J ends were trimmed by 4 bases and 2 bases, with 16 bases remaining between them. CDR3 DNA sequence: TGCGCCAGCAGCCGGATTGGGACACCCCCTGGGGCCAACGTCCTGACTTTC. It encodes CASSRIGTPPGANVLTF.

With regard to this clone: Other nucleotide sequences in the sample specify the same CDR3. The rearrangement uses TRBV5-4 and TRBJ2-7, with TRBD2 identical over 10 bases. Per germline, CDR1 SGHNT and CDR2 YYREEE (reference sequence). V lost 0 bases to trimming and J lost 3 bases; unmatched junction nucleotides: 3. This CDR3 contains 15 residues. In nucleotides, the CDR3 is TGTGCCAGCAGCTTGGGTCTAGCGGGAGTCTACGAGCAGTACTTC. Its translation is CASSLGLAGVYEQYF.

The V and J genes are TRBV5-1 and TRBJ1-3; 8 bases align to TRBD1. Germline V gene lookup returns CDR1 SGHRS and CDR2 YFSETQ. V was pared by 1 base and J by 8 bases, with 8 bases of the junction left unmatched. The CDR3 runs 15 residues. The CDR3 loop is CASSLSGQGADTIYF. DNA for the CDR3: TGCGCCAGCAGCTTGAGCGGACAGGGAGCCGACACCATATATTTT.

The chain combines TRBV7-9 with TRBJ2-3; unclear D gene. The CDR3 runs 14 residues. CDR1 is SEHNR and CDR2 is FQNEAQ in the germline V gene (reference sequence). Trimming took 1 base from V and 3 from J, leaving 8 bases between them. CDR3 nucleotides: TGTGCCAGCAGCTTAGTGACCCGGACAGATACGCAGTATTTT. This gives the protein CASSLVTRTDTQYF.

This clone was found a few times. CDR3 DNA: TGTGCCAGCAAAGGGGGGACAGGGAGCTCCTACGAGCAGTACTTC. Translated: CASKGGTGSSYEQYF. This rearrangement joins TRBV6-1 to TRBJ2-7; 9 bases match TRBD1. V was clipped by 7 bases and J by 0 bases; unmatched bases: 7. Germline V CDR1 and CDR2: MNHNS, SASEGT. The CDR3 is 15 residues long.

The chain joins TRBV25-1 to TRBJ2-1; no reliable D call. CDR1 is MGHDK, CDR2 SYGVNS, per germline. Trimming took off 1 base at V and 8 bases at J, with 12 bases between the two ends. This CDR3 contains 14 residues. The CDR3 bases are TGTGCCAGCAGTGAATCCCCGGTCCAACATGAGCAGTTCTTC. As protein: CASSESPVQHEQFF.

The chain has TRBV19 and TRBJ2-4; 8 bases match TRBD1. Germline CDR1 reads LNHDA; CDR2 reads SQIVND (reference sequence). J was trimmed by 0 bases and V by 3 bases; bases with no gene match: 7. CDR3 size: 17 residues. The CDR3 sequence is CASSIIGTGLAKNIQYF. Here the CDR3 DNA reads TGTGCCAGTAGTATTATCGGGACAGGCCTAGCCAAAAACATTCAGTACTTC.

The J gene is TRBJ2-3, the V gene TRBV30; either TRBD1 or TRBD2 may fit D (5 bases each). Per the germline V gene, CDR1 is GTSNPN and CDR2 is SVGIG (reference sequence). CDR3 size: 13 residues. With 0 bases removed from V and 5 bases from J, the gap between germline ends came to 9 bases. The CDR3 sequence: CAWSVGTKDTQYF. In nucleotides, the CDR3 is TGTGCCTGGAGTGTAGGGACGAAAGATACGCAGTATTTT.

This chain uses TRBV6-1 with TRBJ1-5; D gene unclear. Looked up from germline, CDR1 is MNHNS and CDR2 is SASEGT. The CDR3 extends over 13 amino acids. V was cut by 2 bases and J by 4 bases, with 6 bases left in between. Written as DNA, the CDR3 is TGTGCCAGCAGTGAATACGGAAATCAGCCCCAGCATTTT. Amino acids: CASSEYGNQPQHF.

The rearrangement joins TRBV30 to TRBJ2-5, with unresolved D. V shed 1 base and J shed 5 bases, with 11 bases lying between them. Germline lookup yields CDR1 GTSNPN and CDR2 SVGIG (reference sequence). The CDR3 totals 13 residues. CDR3 region: CAWSGLPRETQYF. The CDR3 coding sequence is TGTGCCTGGAGTGGGTTGCCTCGGGAGACCCAGTACTTC.

V usage is TRBV5-1 and J usage is TRBJ2-7; 8 nucleotides align to TRBD1. The CDR3 spans 15 residues. CDR1 and CDR2 from the germline V gene are SGHRS and YFSETQ. V was pared by 0 bases and J by 3 bases, with 5 bases of the junction left unmatched. CDR3: CASSLDWDRYYEQYF. CDR3 coding DNA: TGCGCCAGCAGCTTGGATTGGGACAGGTACTACGAGCAGTACTTC.